These T cell receptor beta chains were read from a single sample in a study of shared T cell receptors in the human thymus. The data were produced by immunoSEQ multiplex PCR, yet TCRdb's version contains in-frame clones alone and is incomplete. The table includes roughly 500,000 clones, approximately 80% detected once. Separately, the same data were catalogued under a study of human thymus T cells.

The sample consisted of thymocytes. The receptors stem from a boy younger than two with a congenital heart defect. Each CDR3 is given with its conserved first and last residue. The order of the fields is J gene, V gene, clone size, D gene, CDR3 protein, CDR3 DNA. A D gene is named only where the DNA matches it firmly. Clone size appears in some rows only: once, few, many, or a class for an expanded clone.

TRBJ2-1 TRBV4-2 - - CASSQVGETKRVYNEQFF TGTGCCAGCAGCCAAGTAGGCGAAACCAAGCGGGTTTACAATGAGCAGTTCTTC
TRBJ1-2 TRBV6-5 once TRBD1 CASSYSVRDRNYGYTF TGTGCCAGCAGTTACTCGGTTCGGGACAGAAACTATGGCTACACCTTC
TRBJ2-7 TRBV7-3 - TRBD2 CASSWTSGRPLEQYF TGTGCCAGCAGCTGGACTAGCGGGAGACCCCTCGAGCAGTACTTC
TRBJ2-7 TRBV2 few TRBD1 CASSEMGTGEGLHSREQYF TGTGCCAGCAGTGAAATGGGGACAGGGGAGGGACTCCATTCTAGGGAGCAGTACTTC
TRBJ2-5 TRBV4-3 - TRBD1 CASSQRPGTGAQETQYF TGCGCCAGCAGCCAACGACCCGGGACAGGGGCCCAAGAGACCCAGTACTTC
TRBJ2-2 TRBV27 - - CASRTGPTGELFF TGTGCCAGCAGAACAGGGCCCACCGGGGAGCTGTTTTTT
TRBJ2-1 TRBV7-3 - TRBD1 CASSSGTGYNEQFF TGTGCCAGCAGCTCCGGGACAGGGTACAATGAGCAGTTCTTC
TRBJ2-2 TRBV30 - TRBD2 CAWSPGTSEQDGYTGELFF TGTGCCTGGAGTCCCGGGACTAGCGAGCAGGATGGGTACACCGGGGAGCTGTTTTTT
TRBJ2-1 TRBV4-2 - TRBD2 CASSRGTSGRRVDNEQFF TGTGCCAGCAGCCGGGGGACTAGCGGGAGAAGAGTTGACAATGAGCAGTTCTTC
TRBJ1-5 TRBV11-2 once TRBD1 CASSLETGTGGDQPQHF TGTGCCAGCAGCTTAGAGACCGGGACAGGGGGCGATCAGCCCCAGCATTTT
TRBJ2-7 TRBV18 - - CASSPSLSAGSAYEQYF TGTGCCAGCTCACCTTCGTTGTCCGCGGGAAGCGCCTACGAGCAGTACTTC
TRBJ1-4 TRBV10-3 - TRBD1 CAISGGHRQGAREKLFF TGTGCCATCAGCGGCGGCCATCGACAGGGGGCGAGGGAAAAACTGTTTTTT
TRBJ2-7 TRBV27 - TRBD1 CASSANRGRAYEQYF TGTGCCAGCAGTGCCAACAGGGGGCGAGCCTACGAGCAGTACTTC
TRBJ2-1 TRBV7-9 - - CASSAEGVGAVLYNEQFF TGTGCCAGCAGCGCCGAAGGTGTGGGAGCGGTGTTATACAATGAGCAGTTCTTC
TRBJ1-5 TRBV6-4 - - CASSDVPGAGQPQHF TGTGCCAGCAGTGACGTCCCAGGGGCAGGTCAGCCCCAGCATTTT
TRBJ2-4 TRBV4-1 few - CASSQEWARLAKNIQYF TGCGCCAGCAGCCAAGAGTGGGCCCGGCTAGCCAAAAACATTCAGTACTTC
TRBJ2-7 TRBV11-2 - - CASSSPTGLSSYEQYF TGTGCCAGCAGCTCGCCCACAGGGCTAAGCTCCTACGAGCAGTACTTC
TRBJ1-5 TRBV12-5 - TRBD1 CASGLVRGQGASNQPQHF TGTGCTAGTGGTTTGGTACGCGGACAGGGGGCCAGCAATCAGCCCCAGCATTTT
TRBJ2-1 TRBV5-4 - TRBD1 CASSFGTGYNEQFF TGTGCCAGCAGCTTCGGGACAGGTTACAATGAGCAGTTCTTC
TRBJ2-1 TRBV5-4 - TRBD2 CASSPLTSGGDEQFF TGTGCCAGCAGCCCGCTGACTAGCGGAGGCGATGAGCAGTTCTTC
TRBJ1-3 TRBV10-1 once - CASSDNGNTIYF TGCGCCAGCAGTGACAATGGAAACACCATATATTTT
TRBJ2-7 TRBV5-1 - - CASSDTSGDELF TGCGCCAGCAGCGACACTAGTGGGGATGAACTGTTC
TRBJ1-1 TRBV5-1 once - CASSSTPGRGTAEAFF TGCGCCAGCAGCTCGACTCCCGGACGGGGAACAGCTGAAGCTTTCTTT
TRBJ2-3 TRBV29-1 few TRBD2 CSVVRIAGGPTDTQYF TGCAGCGTTGTTAGGATAGCGGGAGGGCCAACAGATACGCAGTATTTT
TRBJ2-7 TRBV4-3 - - CASSQDRAYEQYF TGCGCCAGCAGCCAAGACAGGGCCTACGAGCAGTACTTC
TRBJ2-7 TRBV14 - TRBD2 CASSQTGTSGYEQYF TGTGCCAGCAGCCAGACCGGGACTAGCGGCTACGAGCAGTACTTC
TRBJ1-1 TRBV7-3 - TRBD1 CASSQMTGVNTEAFF TGTGCCAGCAGCCAGATGACAGGGGTGAACACTGAAGCTTTCTTT
TRBJ1-4 TRBV6-5 few TRBD1 CASSQGQATNEKLFF TGTGCCAGCAGCCAGGGACAGGCAACTAATGAAAAACTGTTTTTT
TRBJ1-4 TRBV27 - - CASSVRGEKNNEKLFF TGTGCCAGCAGTGTCCGGGGGGAGAAGAATAATGAAAAACTGTTTTTT
TRBJ2-1 TRBV27 - - CASSPGSRRNNEQFF TGTGCCAGCAGTCCCGGTAGCCGGAGGAACAATGAGCAGTTCTTC
TRBJ2-7 TRBV6-5 - TRBD1 CASSYRDRGGEQYF TGTGCCAGCAGTTACCGGGACAGGGGCGGCGAGCAGTACTTC
TRBJ2-3 TRBV4-3 - TRBD2 CASSQEPELAGGPDTQYF TGCGCCAGCAGCCAAGAGCCCGAACTAGCGGGAGGGCCCGATACGCAGTATTTT
TRBJ2-2 TRBV4-1 - TRBD2 CASSLERGVAGELFF TGCGCCAGCAGCTTAGAGCGGGGGGTGGCCGGGGAGCTGTTTTTT
TRBJ2-1 TRBV28 - - CASSSYPGLESSYNEQFF TGTGCCAGCAGTTCTTACCCAGGGTTGGAAAGCTCCTACAATGAGCAGTTCTTC
TRBJ2-7 TRBV5-1 - - CASSLDCPGLPPNEQYF TGCGCCAGCAGCTTGGATTGTCCCGGACTACCCCCCAACGAGCAGTACTTC
TRBJ2-7 TRBV5-1 - - CASSGGVDSYEQYF TGCGCCAGCAGCGGGGGGGTGGACAGCTACGAGCAGTACTTC
TRBJ2-2 TRBV15 - - CVTSRDKLRDWTGELFF TGTGTCACCAGCAGAGATAAGCTGCGGGATTGGACCGGGGAGCTGTTTTTT
TRBJ1-1 TRBV25-1 - TRBD1 CASSEYDRATEAFF TGTGCCAGCAGTGAATACGACAGGGCGACTGAAGCTTTCTTT
TRBJ2-7 TRBV2 - - CASSEALSDGEVERTREVHEQYF TGTGCCAGCAGTGAAGCGCTTAGCGACGGGGAAGTGGAGCGGACCCGAGAAGTCCACGAGCAGTACTTC
TRBJ1-2 TRBV27 - TRBD1 CASSSRSRGEGYTF TGTGCCAGCAGTTCCCGAAGCAGGGGGGAAGGCTACACCTTC
TRBJ2-3 TRBV5-6 few TRBD2 CASRGGTTNTDTQYF TGTGCCAGCAGAGGAGGGACTACCAACACAGATACGCAGTATTTT
TRBJ1-1 TRBV7-2 - - CASSKAVGSEAFF TGTGCCAGCAGCAAAGCGGTGGGGTCCGAAGCTTTCTTT
TRBJ2-1 TRBV7-9 once TRBD2 CASSLRLSGAGGLNNEQFF TGTGCCAGCAGCTTAAGGCTTTCCGGGGCGGGAGGCCTTAACAATGAGCAGTTCTTC
TRBJ1-1 TRBV6-5 - TRBD1 CASSCPGQEAFF TGTGCCAGCAGTTGCCCGGGACAGGAAGCTTTCTTT
TRBJ2-3 TRBV5-6 once TRBD2 CASSQTSGRPDTQYF TGTGCCAGCAGCCAGACTAGCGGGAGACCAGATACGCAGTATTTT
TRBJ2-7 TRBV5-4 - TRBD1 CASRPQGHPSYEQYF TGTGCCAGCAGGCCACAGGGGCATCCAAGCTACGAGCAGTACTTC
TRBJ2-2 TRBV6-4 - TRBD2 CASSDWASGTGELFF TGTGCCAGCAGTGACTGGGCTAGCGGGACCGGGGAGCTGTTTTTT
TRBJ2-1 TRBV2 - - CAIYKPLASNEQFF TGTGCCATCTATAAGCCCCTAGCGTCCAATGAGCAGTTCTTC
TRBJ2-7 TRBV11-2 - - CASSLGLAYEQYF TGTGCCAGCAGCTTAGGACTAGCCTACGAGCAGTACTTC
TRBJ2-5 TRBV5-5 - - CASSLGPSQETQYF TGTGCCAGCAGCTTGGGCCCTAGCCAAGAGACCCAGTACTTC
TRBJ1-5 TRBV7-2 - - CASSLPKGLNQPQHF TGTGCCAGCAGCTTACCCAAGGGGCTAAATCAGCCCCAGCATTTT
TRBJ1-2 TRBV2 - - CASRQGRHGYTF TGTGCCAGCAGACAGGGACGACACGGCTACACCTTC
TRBJ2-2 TRBV19 - TRBD2 CASRGGSGSITGELFF TGTGCCAGTAGGGGGGGTAGCGGGAGTATCACCGGGGAGCTGTTTTTT
TRBJ2-7 TRBV19 - - CASSPSWGSSYEQYF TGTGCCAGTAGTCCATCCTGGGGCAGCTCCTACGAGCAGTACTTC
TRBJ1-4 TRBV2 few TRBD1 CASRGTGRMGEKLFF TGTGCCAGCAGAGGGACAGGGCGAATGGGTGAAAAACTGTTTTTT
TRBJ1-6 TRBV5-6 - - CASSKRDRGTYNSPLHF TGTGCCAGCAGCAAAAGAGATAGGGGGACCTATAATTCACCCCTCCACTTT
TRBJ2-1 TRBV9 - - CASSVGPRRGNEQFF TGTGCCAGCAGCGTAGGGCCCAGAAGGGGCAATGAGCAGTTCTTC
TRBJ2-7 TRBV6-1 - - CASSEAGQREQYF TGTGCCAGCAGTGAAGCGGGACAACGGGAGCAGTACTTC